This record concerns one T cell receptor (beta chain) sequence. The antigen is undetermined. This sample is drawn from a study of blood T cells in healthy people across ages. The study, taken as a whole, reports: PBMCs that were unsorted prevented a conclusive naive versus antigen-experienced comparison.

Alongside a J-beta primer mix, a sample-barcoded 5' primer served in a second PCR lasting roughly 6 to 11 cycles. One entry per CDR3 protein, called by TCRdb with MiXCR from the 5' RACE reads. This sample yields more than 650,000 distinct CDR3 sequences, of which roughly 20% are seen a single time; roughly 22% belongs to the top ten. The CDR3 spans 13 residues. V lost 7 bases and J lost 4, with 14 bases in between. Sequencing was carried out using blood. The chain uses TRBV12-3 or TRBV12-4 and TRBJ2-7, with D tentatively TRBD2 (6 bases). The TCR sequence derives from a man between 65 and 80 years old in good health. CDR3 amino acids: CASTVSGGYEQYF. DNA for the CDR3: TGTGCCAGCACCGTGTCCGGGGGATACGAGCAGTACTTC.